The present entry profiles one TCR beta chain with its context. Its target is unknown. This sample is part of a study of molecular identifiers for immune sequencing clone quantification. For the study at large: In the replicates, RNA derived from roughly 20,000 or 100,000 naive CD8 cells was divided into five parts, and four were sequenced.

It was from around 20,000 to 1,000,000 sorted cells, with 10%, 30% or 50% RNA, that naive CD8 libraries came. Bulk TCR libraries used previously described methods and listed TCR primers. TCRdb reanalysed the PCR reads using MiXCR and keeps one entry per CDR3 protein. The table records more than 85,000 distinct CDR3 sequences, 35% to 40% of them present only once. The CDR3 runs to 12 residues. Germline CDR1 reads DFQATT; CDR2 reads SNEGSKA (reference sequence). V was pared by 5 bases and J by 4 bases, with 10 bases between. Study conclusions and caveats: Naive cells had under 1% of molecules in clones above 20 RNA copies, effectors over 99%.

The sequenced sample consisted of naive CD8+ T cells from blood, with Jurkat cell RNA spiked in. Specified subset: FACS-sorted CD8+CD4-CCR7+CD45RA+ naive T cells. This sequence originates from a human donor in good health. Some libraries in this study had Jurkat cell RNA spiked in. The chain is built from TRBV20-1 and TRBJ2-3, with D possibly being TRBD2 (6 bases). CDR3 in amino acids: CSARTTPDTQYF. For the CDR3, the DNA is TGCAGTGCTCGGACTACCCCAGATACGCAGTATTTT.